This section outlines one TCR beta chain sequence together with its context. Its cognate antigen is unknown. The V and J ends lost 3 bases and 1 base, in that order; junction bases with no gene match: 8. This CDR3 region has 18 residues. Germline lookup yields CDR1 SGHVS and CDR2 FNYEAQ. The table came from immunoSEQ multiplex PCR; TCRdb's copy has only in-frame clones and leaves some out. The table lists some 120,000 clones, nearly 95% of them singletons. This entry comes from a study of T cell responses to AZD1222 COVID-19 vaccine. Study-wide points: Researchers report vaccine-associated CD4 TCRs spanning spike, with dominance at 160-218 and 743-854. White British donors predominated, females outnumbered males, and clonal diversity was possibly underestimated. The number of AZD1222 recipients seropositive at baseline was only 5 to 7.

This TCR came from an adult in good health. The chain couples TRBV7-6 to TRBJ2-2, with 10 bases fitting TRBD2. The specimen was peripheral blood, collected on day 0 of AZD1222 vaccination. CDR3 region: CASSFLLAGAQNTGELFF. The CDR3, as DNA: TGTGCCAGCAGCTTCCTTCTAGCGGGGGCCCAGAACACCGGGGAGCTGTTTTTT.